This T cell receptor beta chain is from a study of blood T cell repertoires in COVID-19. For the study at large: Italy, Spain and the United States were the sources of the convalescent and acute COVID-19 samples. Sources were T cells, B-cell-depleted T cells, or PBMCs; the material itself was cDNA or gDNA.

This clone was detected many times. Germline V gives CDR1 SEHNR, CDR2 FQNEAQ (reference sequence). V dropped 1 base and J dropped 2 bases, with 18 bases sitting between them. The length of the CDR3 is 17 residues. The table came from immunoSEQ multiplex PCR; TCRdb's copy has only in-frame clones and leaves some out. The data hold 110,000 or so clones, with around 84% observed a single time. The clonotype comes from a woman aged 40 to 50 with acute or convalescent COVID-19. The sample was peripheral blood. V is TRBV7-9 and J is TRBJ2-7; D might be TRBD2 (5 bases). CDR3 loop: CASSLGGGRGTPYEQYF. The CDR3 bases are TGTGCCAGCAGCTTAGGGGGTGGGAGAGGAACACCCTACGAGCAGTACTTC.